Listed below are T cell receptor beta chains from one sample, sequenced in a study of T-cell memory formation after mild COVID-19. TCRdb processed the 5' RACE reads anew with MiXCR; each CDR3 protein has one entry. Among a few hundred thousand distinct CDR3 sequences listed, more than 20% were seen once. Sample: PBMCs or a T cell subset sorted from them (not recorded which). The origin of the receptors is a man younger than 35 who had mild COVID-19 (a few samples of this study predate the infection). Cell type and time point are not known. CDR3s include the opening cysteine and the closing phenylalanine or tryptophan.

v_gene	CDR3aa
TRBV12-5	CASGLYQGQNTEAFF
TRBV7-9	CASSLGQGFGYGYTF
TRBV21-1	CASSDREGNYGYTF
TRBV4-1	CASSQTGGLYEKLFF
TRBV2	CASRASGAGETQYF
TRBV6-5	CASRQTGGNGYTF
TRBV28	CATVPLLGAVEKLFF
TRBV10-3	CAISESRTGDSYGYTF
TRBV14	CASSPGASPLHF
TRBV28	CASSVLTGTGYTF
TRBV7-9	CASSSRSLSYNEQFF
TRBV24-1	CATSDPGRRPETQYF
TRBV5-5	CASSLGAGGSYEQYF
TRBV3-1	CASSQVEVPEAFF
TRBV27	CATLAAWGYNSPLHF
TRBV7-8	CASSLARALGPDTQYF
TRBV12-3/TRBV12-4	CATHPPTGRGGYTF
TRBV6-1	CASTSDRFTDTQYF
TRBV5-1	CASSPIWGDETQYF
TRBV4-1	CASSQAQAADYNEQFF
TRBV6-2/TRBV6-3	CASSKGDSNQPQHF
TRBV5-1	CASSLELNQPQHF
TRBV20-1	CSASPTSGGYEQYF
TRBV5-1	CASSPSGRDYGYTF
TRBV4-1	CASSQGSEALF
TRBV3-1	CASSQDLTSGYQETQYF
TRBV6-2/TRBV6-3	CASSYAQAGALYNEQFF
TRBV6-1	CASSHQRLEGGSPLHF
TRBV5-1	CASILGGDTQYF
TRBV14	CASSAWTGVDTGELFF
TRBV5-1	CASSLDRVNYGYTF
TRBV9	CASSGRQGGFGYTF
TRBV25-1	CASSQYLDSYGYTF
TRBV4-2	CASSQDAGANVLTF
TRBV7-2	CASSLEQGNYGYTF
TRBV4-1	CASSQTIPETQYF
TRBV5-1	CASSSGSMSGYTF
TRBV5-1	CASSPSKNTEAFF
TRBV7-9	CASSLQGDEQYF
TRBV7-8	CASSSRGRGDDTQYF
TRBV18	CASPNDRAYSGNTIYF
TRBV9	CASSGPGTGREKLFF
TRBV6-1	CASSPGLFFGTEAFF
TRBV4-3	CASSQDRVGYNEQFF
TRBV7-3	CASSPQAGGTGELFF
TRBV6-2/TRBV6-3	CASSSDPRARSGANVLTF
TRBV7-6	CASSLDTGTSGNTIYF
TRBV7-2	CASSSRQGNDAQFF
TRBV7-2	CASSPSGSRSPLHF
TRBV6-5	CASSPDSIYEQYF
TRBV7-3	CASSSGLAGGPYNEQFF
TRBV2	CASEQGSTDTQYF
TRBV12-3/TRBV12-4	CASSLAGGRSADTQYF